This T cell receptor (beta chain) was sequenced in a study of CD8+CD57+ T cells in acquired aplastic anemia. At the level of the study: The DNA of sorted CD4+ and CD8+ cells averaged around 3.2 ug. Whole-study findings and limits: Simpson's diversity of CD8+ cells was not significantly different in patients compared with controls. Patients and controls shared approximately 28 CD8+ CDR3 sequences.

On this clonotype itself: Its antigen is undetermined. At one end, the junction sequence differs from germline, possibly due to a read error.

Germline V gene sequence: CDR1 WNHNN, CDR2 SYGVQD (reference sequence). The CDR3 consists of 13 residues. Patients picked for sequencing had shown CD8+CD57+ cell expansion detected by flow cytometry. Severe acquired aplastic anemia was present in every patient. Genomic DNA was employed as the template in profiling TCR beta VDJ and CDR3. TCRdb recomputed calls from the reads with MiXCR, one row per CDR3 protein. The sample shows 260,000 or so distinct CDR3 sequences, around 45% of them seen only once. V is TRBV10-1 and J is TRBJ2-7, with a weak D call TRBD1 (6 bases). This clonotype originated in a human donor with aplastic anemia. The sequenced sample consisted of sorted CD4+, CD8+, or CD8+CD57+ T cells (not recorded which) from PBMCs. Written as DNA, the CDR3 is TGCGCCAGCAGTGACAGGGACACCGGGGAGCTGTACTTC. Translated: CASSDRDTGELYF.